This record looks at one TCR beta chain sequence and its context. Its target is unknown. The data belong to a study of beta chain features in type 1 diabetes. General study results and limits: Cells that show high TCR expression could be over-represented by cDNA sequencing. Type 1 diabetes patients had fewer VDJ junction insertions and more deletions. Shortening of TCRB CDR3s, moderate but significant, appeared in all four CD4+ subsets of Type 1 diabetes patients.

cDNA synthesis used the whole RNA isolate, giving expressed TCRB sequences. Data came from immunoSEQ multiplex PCR; TCRdb stores just in-frame clones and leaves some out. This table has about 270,000 clones, roughly an eighth appearing once. Germline V lookup: CDR1 SGHRS, CDR2 YFSETQ. The CDR3 consists of 14 residues. J lost 1 base, V lost 6 bases, and 6 bases had no gene match. This TCR was sampled from a man younger than 40 with type 1 diabetes. The source material was naive CD4+ T cells from blood. The chain uses TRBV5-1 and TRBJ2-7; 8 bases align to TRBD1. The DNA for the CDR3 is TGCGCCAGCAAAGGACAGGGAAGGTCCTACGAGCAGTACTTC. Translating it yields CASKGQGRSYEQYF.